This TCR beta chain is drawn from a study of blood T cell repertoires in COVID-19. Background on the study: Samples representing acute and convalescent COVID-19 were sourced from the United States, Italy and Spain. Sources were T cells, B-cell-depleted T cells, or PBMCs; the material itself was cDNA or gDNA.

Germline V CDR1 and CDR2: SGHDT, YYEEEE. The CDR3 has 16 amino acids. Trimming removed 4 bases from V and 4 bases from J; junction bases left unmatched: 12. Per the original methods: Scientists estimated how many nucleated cells there were by amplifying reference gene primers. Assay: immunoSEQ multiplex PCR; the TCRdb copy retains only in-frame clones and omits some. V and J calls plus clone size are reproduced from that table; the DNA served to infer D and trimming. The data show 300,000 to 400,000 clones, around 87% seen once. The receptor was isolated from a human donor in a cohort sampled during active COVID-19. Input material: peripheral blood. This rearrangement joins TRBV5-6 to TRBJ1-2; 8 nucleotides line up with TRBD1. The chain's CDR3 is CASSPRQGALGYGYTF. In DNA, the CDR3 is TGTGCCAGCAGCCCGAGGCAGGGGGCGTTGGGCTATGGCTACACCTTC.